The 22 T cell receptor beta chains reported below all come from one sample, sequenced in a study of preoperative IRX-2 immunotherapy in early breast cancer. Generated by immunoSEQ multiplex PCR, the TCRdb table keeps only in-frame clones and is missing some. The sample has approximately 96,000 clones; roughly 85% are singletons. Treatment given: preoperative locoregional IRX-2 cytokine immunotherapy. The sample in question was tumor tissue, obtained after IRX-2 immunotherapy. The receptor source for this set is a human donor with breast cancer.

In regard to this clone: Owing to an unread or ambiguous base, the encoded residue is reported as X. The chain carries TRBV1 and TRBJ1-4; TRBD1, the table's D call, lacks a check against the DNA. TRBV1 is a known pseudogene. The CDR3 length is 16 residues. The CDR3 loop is CASSQLQGYLHEKXFF. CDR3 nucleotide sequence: TGCGCCAGCAGCCAATTACAGGGCTACTTACATGAAAAACYGTTTTTT.

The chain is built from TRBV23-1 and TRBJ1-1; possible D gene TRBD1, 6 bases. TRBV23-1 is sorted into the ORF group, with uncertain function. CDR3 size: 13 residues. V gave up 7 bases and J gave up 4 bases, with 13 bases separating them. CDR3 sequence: CASNPTGGTEAFF. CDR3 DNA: TGCGCCAGCAACCCGACAGGAGGCACTGAAGCTTTCTTT.

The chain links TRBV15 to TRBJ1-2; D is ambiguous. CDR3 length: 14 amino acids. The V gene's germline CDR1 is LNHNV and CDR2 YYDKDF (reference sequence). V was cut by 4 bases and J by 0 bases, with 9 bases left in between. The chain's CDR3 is CATSKADSNYGYTF. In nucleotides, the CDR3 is TGTGCCACCAGCAAGGCAGACTCTAACTATGGCTACACCTTC.

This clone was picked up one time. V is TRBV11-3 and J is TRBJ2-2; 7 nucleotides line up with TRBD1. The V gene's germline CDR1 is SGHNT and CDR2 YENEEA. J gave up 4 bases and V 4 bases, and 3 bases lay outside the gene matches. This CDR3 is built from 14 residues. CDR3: CASSYRDSTGELFF. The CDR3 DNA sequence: TGTGCCAGCAGCTACCGGGACAGCACCGGGGAGCTGTTTTTT.

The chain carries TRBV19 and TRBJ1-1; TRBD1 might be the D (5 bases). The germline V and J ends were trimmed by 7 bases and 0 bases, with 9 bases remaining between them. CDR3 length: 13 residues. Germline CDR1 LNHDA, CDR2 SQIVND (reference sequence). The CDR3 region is CASKGPLNTEAFF. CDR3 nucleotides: TGTGCCAGTAAGGGGCCATTGAACACTGAAGCTTTCTTT.

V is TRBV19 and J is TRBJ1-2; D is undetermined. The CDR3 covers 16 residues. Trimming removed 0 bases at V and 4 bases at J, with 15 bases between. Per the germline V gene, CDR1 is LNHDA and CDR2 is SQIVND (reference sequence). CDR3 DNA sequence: TGTGCCAGTAGTATAGATACAAGGGCTGAAGGCTATGGCTACACCTTC. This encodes CASSIDTRAEGYGYTF.

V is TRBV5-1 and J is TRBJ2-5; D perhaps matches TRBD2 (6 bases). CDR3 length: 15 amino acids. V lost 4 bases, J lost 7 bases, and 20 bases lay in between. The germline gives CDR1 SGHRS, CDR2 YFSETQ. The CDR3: CASSNPETRAGTQYF. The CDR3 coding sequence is TGCGCCAGCAGCAATCCCGAGACTAGAGCAGGGACCCAGTACTTC.

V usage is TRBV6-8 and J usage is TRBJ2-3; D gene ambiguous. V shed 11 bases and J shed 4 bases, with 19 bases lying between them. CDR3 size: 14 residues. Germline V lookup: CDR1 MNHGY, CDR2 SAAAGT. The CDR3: CAGSSSPIADTQYF. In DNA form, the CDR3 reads TGTGCCGGGTCTTCAAGCCCGATCGCAGATACGCAGTATTTT.

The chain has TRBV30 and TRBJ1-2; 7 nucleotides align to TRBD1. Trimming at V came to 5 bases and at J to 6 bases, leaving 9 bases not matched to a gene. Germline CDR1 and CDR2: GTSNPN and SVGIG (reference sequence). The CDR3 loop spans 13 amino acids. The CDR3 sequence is CAWADRDRDGYTF. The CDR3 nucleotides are TGTGCCTGGGCAGACCGGGACAGAGATGGCTACACCTTC.

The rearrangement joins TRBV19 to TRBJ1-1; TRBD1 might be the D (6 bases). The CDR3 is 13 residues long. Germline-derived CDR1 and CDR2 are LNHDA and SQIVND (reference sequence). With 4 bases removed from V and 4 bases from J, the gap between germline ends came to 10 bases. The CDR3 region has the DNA TGTGCCAGTAGTAGGGGGCCTACCACTGAAGCTTTCTTT. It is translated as CASSRGPTTEAFF.

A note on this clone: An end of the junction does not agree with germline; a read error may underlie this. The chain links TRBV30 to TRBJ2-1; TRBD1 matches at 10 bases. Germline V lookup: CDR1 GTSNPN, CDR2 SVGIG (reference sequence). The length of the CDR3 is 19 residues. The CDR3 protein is CVWSRTGQGVISSYNEQFF. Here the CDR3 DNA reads TGTGTCTGGAGTCGTACCGGACAGGGGGTTATAAGCTCCTACAATGAGCAGTTCTTC.

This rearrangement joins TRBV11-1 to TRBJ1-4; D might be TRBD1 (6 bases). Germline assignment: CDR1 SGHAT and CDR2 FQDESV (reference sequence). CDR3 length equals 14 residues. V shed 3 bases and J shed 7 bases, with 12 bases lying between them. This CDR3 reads CASSLGGQGEKLFF. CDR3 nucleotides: TGTGCCAGCAGCTTGGGGGGGCAAGGTGAAAAACTGTTTTTT.

CDR3 sequence reads: CASSLTGYAGELFF. CDR3 in DNA: TGTGCCAGCAGCTTAACAGGGTACGCCGGGGAGCTGTTTTTT. V usage is TRBV7-5 and J usage is TRBJ2-2; the D call TRBD1 from the table was never checked on the DNA. TRBV7-5 is termed a pseudogene. This CDR3 is built from 14 residues.

The CDR3 sequence: CAWSRLLTDTQYF. The CDR3 bases are TGTGCCTGGAGTCGGTTACTCACAGATACGCAGTATTTT. The chain uses TRBV30 and TRBJ2-3; D gene uncertain. The CDR3 is 13 amino acids. The germline V gene has CDR1 GTSNPN and CDR2 SVGIG (reference sequence). Trimming left V 2 bases short and J 2 bases short, with 8 bases between.

DNA of the CDR3: TGTGCCAGCAGCCCCCGTAGCGGGGGAACCGGGGAGCTGTTTTTT. Encoded protein: CASSPRSGGTGELFF. V gene TRBV7-1 combines with J gene TRBJ2-2, with TRBD2 identical over 9 bases. TRBV7-1 is marked as an open reading frame, function uncertain. This CDR3 region has 15 residues. The V gene end was trimmed by 5 bases and the J gene end by 5 bases; junction bases not matched to a gene: 6.

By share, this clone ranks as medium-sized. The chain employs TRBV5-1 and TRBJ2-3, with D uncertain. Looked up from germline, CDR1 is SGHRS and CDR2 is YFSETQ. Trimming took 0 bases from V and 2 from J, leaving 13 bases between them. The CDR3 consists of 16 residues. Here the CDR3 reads CASSLGVGSDTDTQYF. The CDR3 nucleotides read TGCGCCAGCAGCTTGGGGGTTGGGTCGGACACAGATACGCAGTATTTT.

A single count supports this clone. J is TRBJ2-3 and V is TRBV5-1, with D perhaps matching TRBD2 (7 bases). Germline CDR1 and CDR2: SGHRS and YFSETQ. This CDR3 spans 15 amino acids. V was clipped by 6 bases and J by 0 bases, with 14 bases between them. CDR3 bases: TGCGCCAGCAACCTAGGGGGGGATAGCACAGATACGCAGTATTTT. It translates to CASNLGGDSTDTQYF.

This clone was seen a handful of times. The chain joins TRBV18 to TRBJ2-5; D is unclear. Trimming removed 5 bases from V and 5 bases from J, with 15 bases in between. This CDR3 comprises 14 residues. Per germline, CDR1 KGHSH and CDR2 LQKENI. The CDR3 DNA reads TGTGCCAGCTCAAGGGTGAAGCAATGGGAGACCCAGTACTTC. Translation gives CASSRVKQWETQYF.

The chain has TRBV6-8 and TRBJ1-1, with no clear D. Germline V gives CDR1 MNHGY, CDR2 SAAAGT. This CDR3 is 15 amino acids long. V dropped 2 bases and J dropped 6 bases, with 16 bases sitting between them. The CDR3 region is CASSYTRAQSPEAFF. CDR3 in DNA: TGTGCCAGCAGTTACACCAGAGCCCAATCCCCTGAAGCTTTCTTT.

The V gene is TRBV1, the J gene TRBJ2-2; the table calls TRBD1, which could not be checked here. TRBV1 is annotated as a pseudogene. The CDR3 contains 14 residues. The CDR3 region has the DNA TGCGCCAGCAGCCGGGACAGGGTGACCGGGGAGCTGTTTTTT. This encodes CASSRDRVTGELFF.

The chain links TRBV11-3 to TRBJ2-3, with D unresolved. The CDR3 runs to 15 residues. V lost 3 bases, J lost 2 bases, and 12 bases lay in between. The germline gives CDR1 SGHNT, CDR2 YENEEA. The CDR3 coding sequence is TGTGCCAGCAGCTTGAGGCAGCGCTCCACAGATACGCAGTATTTT. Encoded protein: CASSLRQRSTDTQYF.

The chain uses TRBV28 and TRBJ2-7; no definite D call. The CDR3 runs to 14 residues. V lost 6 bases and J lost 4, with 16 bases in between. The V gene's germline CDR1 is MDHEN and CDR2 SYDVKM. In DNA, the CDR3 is TGTGCCAGCAGCGATTTTACTGACGGTTACGAGCAGTACTTC. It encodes CASSDFTDGYEQYF.